This T cell receptor (beta chain) was documented in a study of response to subunit inactivated influenza vaccine. Overall study findings and caveats: Authors suggested each seasonal influenza vaccination recruits few new T cells.

TCRdb re-derived calls from the RT-PCR reads in MiXCR, one entry per CDR3 protein. Altogether under 800,000 distinct CDR3 sequences are present, about 15% being singletons, with the ten largest covering around 7%. J lost 4 bases, V lost 6 bases, and 12 bases had no gene match. The germline gives CDR1 SQVTM, CDR2 ANQGSEA. The CDR3 totals 16 residues. For this clonotype: Antigen: not known.

This sample comprised PBMCs from blood, obtained approximately 15 days before vaccination. The chain is built from TRBV29-1 and TRBJ2-7; 13 positions agree with TRBD2. The sequence was collected from a man aged 50 to 59 who received an inactivated influenza vaccine. This chain's CDR3 is CSVRLAGGSGAYEQYF. DNA of the CDR3: TGCAGCGTCAGACTAGCGGGAGGATCCGGGGCTTACGAGCAGTACTTC.